The present entry profiles one T cell receptor beta chain with its context. Its target is not known. This CDR3 comprises 16 residues. V gave up 5 bases and J gave up 7 bases, with 20 bases separating them. In germline, CDR1 is MDHEN, CDR2 SYDVKM. These data originate in a study of regulatory T cells in long-lasting Graves disease. The time point here: persistent/refractory GD, antithyroid drugs over 5 years with positive TRAb. RNA isolated from PBMCs was used to make the TCR library. For TCR beta, libraries came from iRepertoire HTBI primers and Arm-PCR of CDR3 regions. From the multiplex PCR reads, TCRdb called clonotypes with MiXCR, one entry per CDR3 protein. The sample has over 350,000 distinct CDR3 sequences, 20% seen once. Study findings and constraints: Persistent patients shared 2,741 public clonotypes among themselves. Newly diagnosed patients shared fewer, at about a thousand.

The chain employs TRBV28 and TRBJ2-2; unclear D gene. The sequence was obtained from a female donor with Graves disease. Sequenced here: peripheral blood mononuclear cells (PBMCs), sampled when the disease was refractory, from a patient treated with antithyroid drugs. The CDR3 bases are TGTGCCAGCAGTGTGGGGTTATTAGTCAGGAACGGGGAGCTGTTTTTT. Translation gives CASSVGLLVRNGELFF.